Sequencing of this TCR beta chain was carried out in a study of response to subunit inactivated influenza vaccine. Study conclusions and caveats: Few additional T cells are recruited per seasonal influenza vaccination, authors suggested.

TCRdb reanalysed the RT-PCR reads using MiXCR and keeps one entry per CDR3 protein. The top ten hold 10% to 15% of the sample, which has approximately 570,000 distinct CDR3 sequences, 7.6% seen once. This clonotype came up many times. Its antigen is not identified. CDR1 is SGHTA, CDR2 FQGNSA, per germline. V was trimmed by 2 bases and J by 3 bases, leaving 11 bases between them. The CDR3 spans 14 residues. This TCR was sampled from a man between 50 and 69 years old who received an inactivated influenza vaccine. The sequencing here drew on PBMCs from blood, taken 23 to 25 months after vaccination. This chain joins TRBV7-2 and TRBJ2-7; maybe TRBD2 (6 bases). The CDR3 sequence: CASSLSGFLYEQYF. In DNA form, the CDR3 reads TGTGCCAGCAGCTTAAGCGGGTTCCTCTACGAGCAGTACTTC.